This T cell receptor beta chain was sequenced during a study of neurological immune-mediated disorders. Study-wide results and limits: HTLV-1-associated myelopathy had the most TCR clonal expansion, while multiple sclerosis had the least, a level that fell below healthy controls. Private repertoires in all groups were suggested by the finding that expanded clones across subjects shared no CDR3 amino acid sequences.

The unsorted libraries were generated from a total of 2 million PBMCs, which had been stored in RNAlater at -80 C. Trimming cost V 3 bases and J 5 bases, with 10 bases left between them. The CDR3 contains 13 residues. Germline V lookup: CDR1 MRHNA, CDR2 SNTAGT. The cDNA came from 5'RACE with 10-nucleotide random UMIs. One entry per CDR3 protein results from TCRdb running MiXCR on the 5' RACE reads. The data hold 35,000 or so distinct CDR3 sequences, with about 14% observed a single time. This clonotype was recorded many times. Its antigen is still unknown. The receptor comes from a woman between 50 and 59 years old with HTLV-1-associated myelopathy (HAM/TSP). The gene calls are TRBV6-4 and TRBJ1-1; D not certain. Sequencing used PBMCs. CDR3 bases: TGTGCCAGCAGTGAACACCGAGGAACTGAAGCTTTCTTT. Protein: CASSEHRGTEAFF.